Following are 14 T cell receptor beta chains from one sample sequenced in a study of PD-1 and CTLA-4 blockade in melanoma. Sequencing used immunoSEQ multiplex PCR; TCRdb keeps in-frame clones, though not all of them. The sample lists about 28,000 clones; 85% to 90% were seen once. The sequencing used CD8+ T cells from peripheral blood, collected before anti-PD-1 treatment. The receptors derive from a human donor with melanoma.

The chain is built from TRBV15 and TRBJ1-1; unclear D gene. V was trimmed by 5 bases and J by 2 bases, leaving 15 bases between them. From germline, CDR1 is LNHNV and CDR2 YYDKDF (reference sequence). This CDR3 has 15 amino acids. This CDR3 is CATSAVYGVNTEAFF. The CDR3 DNA reads TGTGCCACCAGCGCCGTGTACGGGGTAAACACTGAAGCTTTCTTT. Supplemented by reference TRBV15 and TRBJ1-1, the full variable domain reads DAMVIQNPRYQVTQFGKPVTLSCSQTLNHNVMYWYQQKSSQAPKLLFHYYDKDFNNEADTPDNFQSRRPNTSFCFLDIRSPGLGDTAMYLCATSAVYGVNTEAFFGQGTRLTVV.

This chain links TRBV7-8 with TRBJ1-4, with a weak D call TRBD1 (5 bases). The CDR3 consists of 13 residues. Trimming shortened V by 8 bases and J by 8 bases, and 15 bases separated the two germline ends. Germline CDR1 is SGHVS and CDR2 is FQNEAQ. CDR3 sequence: CASGPRGEEKLFF. CDR3 sequence (DNA): TGTGCCAGCGGACCGCGGGGCGAAGAAAAACTGTTTTTT. The variable domain in full, with the rest retrieved from reference TRBV7-8 and TRBJ1-4, is GAGVSQSPRYKVAKRGQDVALRCDPISGHVSLFWYQQALGQGPEFLTYFQNEAQLDKSGLPSDRFFAERPEGSVSTLKIQRTQQEDSAVYLCASGPRGEEKLFFGSGTQLSVL.

V gene TRBV19 combines with J gene TRBJ1-1; a possible D gene is TRBD1 (6 bases). Germline V gene lookup returns CDR1 LNHDA and CDR2 SQIVND (reference sequence). This CDR3 is 13 amino acids long. V was trimmed by 10 bases and J by 4 bases, leaving 16 bases between them. The CDR3 DNA reads as TGTGCCACCCGAACAGGGTGGTTCACTGAAGCTTTCTTT. It yields the protein CATRTGWFTEAFF.

The chain is built from TRBV13 and TRBJ2-5, with TRBD2 matching over 10 bases. CDR3 length: 14 residues. Unmatched junction bases numbered 5, after V lost 5 bases and J lost 5 bases. The germline V gene encodes CDR1 PRHDT and CDR2 FYEKMQ (reference sequence). CDR3 DNA: TGTGCCAGCAGCCTTGGACTAGCGGAGGAGACCCAGTACTTC. This gives the protein CASSLGLAEETQYF. The whole variable domain, filled in from reference TRBV13 and TRBJ2-5, reads AAGVIQSPRHLIKEKRETATLKCYPIPRHDTVYWYQQGPGQDPQFLISFYEKMQSDKGSIPDRFSAQQFSDYHSELNMSSLELGDSALYFCASSLGLAEETQYFGPGTRLLVL.

This rearrangement joins TRBV19 to TRBJ1-2, with TRBD1 as a possible D gene (5 bases). Germline V CDR1 and CDR2: LNHDA, SQIVND (reference sequence). Trimming left V 5 bases short and J 4 bases short, with 17 bases between. The CDR3 contains 15 residues. The CDR3 DNA is TGTGCCAGTAGTTCGACCGACAGCGTCGGCTATGGCTACACCTTC. Its translation: CASSSTDSVGYGYTF.

This clone was detected only a few times. The chain employs TRBV5-4 and TRBJ2-2, with D possibly TRBD2 on 5 matching bases. The germline V gene encodes CDR1 SGHNT and CDR2 YYREEE (reference sequence). Trimming cost V 1 base and J 0 bases, with 7 bases left between them. This CDR3 has 15 amino acids. The CDR3 DNA is TGTGCCAGCAGCTTGACGGACTCGAACACCGGGGAGCTGTTTTTT. It is translated as CASSLTDSNTGELFF.

The V gene is TRBV28, the J gene TRBJ2-7; D gene uncertain. Germline V gene lookup returns CDR1 MDHEN and CDR2 SYDVKM. V was clipped by 2 bases and J by 3 bases, with 8 bases between them. This CDR3 spans 13 amino acids. The CDR3 DNA reads as TGTGCCAGCAGTTTACAGGAACGCTACGAGCAGTACTTC. It translates to CASSLQERYEQYF.

The chain employs TRBV2 and TRBJ2-7; D perhaps matches TRBD2 (5 bases). The germline CDR1 and CDR2 sequences are SNHLY and FYNNEI. With 4 bases removed from V and 3 bases from J, the gap between germline ends came to 10 bases. This CDR3 has 13 amino acids. The CDR3 loop reads CASSVGGNYEQYF. The CDR3 DNA reads TGTGCCAGCAGTGTCGGAGGCAACTACGAGCAGTACTTC.

The chain combines TRBV25-1 with TRBJ1-1; the D is unclear. The CDR3 has 11 residues. Germline V gene lookup returns CDR1 MGHDK and CDR2 SYGVNS. V dropped 5 bases and J dropped 4 bases, with 5 bases sitting between them. The CDR3 region has the DNA TGTGCCAGCAGTTGGAGCACTGAAGCTTTCTTT. Protein product: CASSWSTEAFF.

This chain uses TRBV7-9 with TRBJ1-2, with 8 bases matching TRBD1. The CDR3 contains 15 residues. V lost 5 bases, J lost 8 bases, and 13 bases stayed unmatched. Germline assignment: CDR1 SEHNR and CDR2 FQNEAQ (reference sequence). The DNA of the CDR3 is TGTGCCAGCAGCCCCCGGACAGGGAAGCAGAACGGCTACACCTTC. It translates to CASSPRTGKQNGYTF.

This CDR3 reads CASSPWTGMNTEAFF. The CDR3 DNA is TGTGCCAGCAGCCCATGGACAGGAATGAACACTGAAGCTTTCTTT. The chain couples TRBV11-2 to TRBJ1-1; 7 bases map to TRBD1. The CDR3 covers 15 residues. CDR1 SGHAT and CDR2 FQNNGV come from the germline V gene. V shed 5 bases and J 0 bases; nucleotides not matched to a gene: 6.

The chain carries TRBV27 and TRBJ2-7, with D unresolved. The CDR3 is 13 residues long. CDR1 and CDR2 from the germline V gene are MNHEY and SMNVEV (reference sequence). The ends were cut back, 5 bases at V and 0 bases at J, with 8 bases in the middle. The CDR3 DNA reads TGTGCCAGCAGTAGGACGTCCTCCTACGAGCAGTACTTC. It codes for CASSRTSSYEQYF.

This chain joins TRBV2 and TRBJ1-1; D unclear. CDR1 is SNHLY and CDR2 is FYNNEI in the germline V gene. V lost 4 bases and J 6 bases, leaving 12 bases between the germline ends. The CDR3 extends over 13 amino acids. This chain's CDR3 is CASSVIVVAEAFF. CDR3 coding DNA: TGTGCCAGCAGTGTCATTGTAGTCGCTGAAGCTTTCTTT.

This chain connects TRBV15 to TRBJ2-7; unclear D gene. CDR3 length equals 13 residues. The germline V gene has CDR1 LNHNV and CDR2 YYDKDF (reference sequence). Trimming shortened V by 3 bases and J by 5 bases, and 11 bases separated the two germline ends. The DNA of the CDR3 is TGTGCCACCAGCAGGGATTTTTACAACGAGCAGTACTTC. Protein sequence: CATSRDFYNEQYF.